The 24 T cell receptor beta chains below were found in one sample sequenced in a study of regulatory dendritic cells for organ transplantation. Libraries were prepared by immunoSEQ multiplex PCR; TCRdb keeps only in-frame clonotypes and omits some of them. In the table there are 25,000 to 30,000 clones, about 75% of which are singletons. The source material was memory CD4+ T cells from blood. The subset was: CD45RO+ memory T cells. The source is a human donor in good health.

This clone was observed a few times. The CDR3 protein is CAYRTGGADTQYF. Here the CDR3 DNA reads TGTGCCTACAGGACAGGGGGTGCAGATACGCAGTATTTT. The chain couples TRBV30 to TRBJ2-3; TRBD1 matches at 10 bases. V trimming: 7 bases; J trimming: 4 bases; junction bases outside the gene matches: 5. Germline V gene data show CDR1 as GTSNPN and CDR2 as SVGIG (reference sequence). This CDR3 contains 13 residues. Looking up the rest from reference TRBV30 and TRBJ2-3 gives the full variable domain: SQTIHQWPATLVQPVGSPLSLECTVEGTSNPNLYWYRQAAGRGLQLLFYSVGIGQISSEVPQNLSASRPQDRQFILSSKKLLLSDSGFYLCAYRTGGADTQYFGPGTRLTVL.

The V gene is TRBV4-1, the J gene TRBJ2-7, with D possibly being TRBD1 or TRBD2 (6 bases each). The CDR3 consists of 14 residues. With 3 bases removed from V and 3 bases from J, the gap between germline ends came to 12 bases. Germline V CDR1 and CDR2: MGHRA, YSYEKL. DNA of the CDR3: TGCGCCAGCAGCCACGGACGGGGGCTCTACGAGCAGTACTTC. Its translation is CASSHGRGLYEQYF.

The chain has TRBV9 and TRBJ2-1, with D tentatively TRBD2 (6 bases). Between the trimmed V and J ends, which lost 0 bases and 15 bases, there was a span of 16 bases. The CDR3 length is 13 residues. Per the germline V gene, CDR1 is SGDLS and CDR2 is YYNGEE. CDR3 nucleotide sequence: TGTGCCAGCAGCGTAGGACTAGATGAGGGCCCGTTCTTC. Translating it yields CASSVGLDEGPFF.

J is TRBJ1-1 and V is TRBV7-2; 7 bases align to TRBD1. Per the germline V gene, CDR1 is SGHTA and CDR2 is FQGNSA. This CDR3 contains 15 residues. Losses at the gene ends were 5 bases for V and 4 bases for J; bases not matched to a gene: 10. The CDR3 DNA sequence: TGTGCCAGCAGCCGAAACAGGGGCCGCGTCACTGAAGCTTTCTTT. It codes for CASSRNRGRVTEAFF.

The J gene is TRBJ1-1, the V gene TRBV6-6; D unclear. The CDR3 spans 13 residues. The V gene lost 5 bases and the J gene lost 4 bases, with 11 bases spanning the gap. Germline assignment: CDR1 MNHNY and CDR2 SVGAGI (reference sequence). The DNA of the CDR3 is TGTGCCAGCAGTCCTAAAAGAGCCACTGAAGCTTTCTTT. Its translation: CASSPKRATEAFF.

This chain connects TRBV30 to TRBJ1-2, with D tentatively TRBD1 (6 bases). Germline V CDR1 and CDR2: GTSNPN, SVGIG (reference sequence). The V gene lost 2 bases and the J gene lost 8 bases, with 12 bases spanning the gap. The CDR3 has 12 residues. CDR3 amino acids: CAWSTGARGYTF. Written as DNA, the CDR3 is TGTGCCTGGAGTACGGGGGCGCGGGGCTACACCTTC.

V and J are TRBV6-1 and TRBJ2-7, with D possibly matching TRBD2 (5 bases). This CDR3 spans 15 amino acids. Trimming left V 4 bases short and J 9 bases short, with 22 bases between. Germline V gene lookup returns CDR1 MNHNS and CDR2 SASEGT. The CDR3 coding sequence is TGTGCCAGCAGTGGACCGGGGTCCAGGAACCCGTCGCAGTACTTC. Translating it yields CASSGPGSRNPSQYF.

The CDR3 DNA is TGTGCCAGCTCACCCGAGTCGGACCAACGAATTGAAGCTTTCTTT. This gives the protein CASSPESDQRIEAFF. V gene TRBV18 combines with J gene TRBJ1-1; D unclear. Looked up from germline, CDR1 is KGHSH and CDR2 is LQKENI. V was trimmed by 3 bases and J by 7 bases, leaving 18 bases between them. The CDR3 totals 15 residues. The whole variable domain, filled in from reference TRBV18 and TRBJ1-1, reads NAGVMQNPRHLVRRRGQEARLRCSPMKGHSHVYWYRQLPEEGLKFMVYLQKENIIDESGMPKERFSAEFPKEGPSILRIQQVVRGDSAAYFCASSPESDQRIEAFFGQGTRLTVV.

The chain is built from TRBV9 and TRBJ2-3; D is unclear. CDR1 and CDR2 from the germline V gene are SGDLS and YYNGEE. The CDR3 runs 16 residues. With 3 bases removed from V and 0 bases from J, the gap between germline ends came to 14 bases. The CDR3 nucleotides read TGTGCCAGCAGCGCACACAGCGCAATTAGCACAGATACGCAGTATTTT. It encodes CASSAHSAISTDTQYF.

The rearrangement links TRBV7-2 to TRBJ1-1; D gene unclear. The CDR3 has 16 residues. The germline V gene encodes CDR1 SGHTA and CDR2 FQGNSA. V was trimmed by 5 bases and J by 0 bases, leaving 16 bases between them. The CDR3 is CASSREFSSMNTEAFF. The CDR3 DNA reads TGTGCCAGCAGCCGGGAGTTCAGTAGCATGAACACTGAAGCTTTCTTT.

This clone was counted once. The V call is TRBV4-2, the J call TRBJ2-5, with 8 bases lining up with TRBD2. The trim removed 2 bases at V and 6 bases at J, leaving 8 bases unmatched. From germline, CDR1 is LGHNA and CDR2 YNFKEQ. The CDR3 is 15 amino acids. CDR3 sequence: CASSQRTSWGKTQYF. CDR3 bases: TGTGCCAGCAGCCAACGGACTAGCTGGGGCAAGACCCAGTACTTC.

V is TRBV7-2 and J is TRBJ2-5; D gene unclear. Germline V gene sequence: CDR1 SGHTA, CDR2 FQGNSA. V was cut by 0 bases and J by 4 bases, with 12 bases left in between. This CDR3 has 15 residues. This CDR3 is CASSLAGEPGETQYF. CDR3 DNA sequence: TGTGCCAGCAGCTTAGCGGGCGAGCCCGGAGAGACCCAGTACTTC.

This chain uses TRBV10-1 with TRBJ2-1; D unresolved. V lost 0 bases, J lost 0 bases, and 6 bases lay in between. The CDR3 covers 15 residues. Germline CDR1 and CDR2: WNHNN and SYGVQD (reference sequence). DNA of the CDR3: TGCGCCAGCAGTGAGTCGTGGAACTCCTACAATGAGCAGTTCTTC. Its translation: CASSESWNSYNEQFF.

The genes are TRBV28 and TRBJ1-1; a weak D match, TRBD1 (6 bases). Germline V gives CDR1 MDHEN, CDR2 SYDVKM. This CDR3 region has 15 residues. Between the trimmed V and J ends, which lost 7 bases and 6 bases, there was a span of 21 bases. The CDR3 nucleotides read TGTGCCAGCACCCCACACCCGGGGGGCAGGGCTGAAGCTTTCTTT. This sequence encodes CASTPHPGGRAEAFF.

This clone occurred a few times. The chain recombines TRBV5-5 with TRBJ1-1; the D is unclear. The V gene's germline CDR1 is SGHKS and CDR2 YYEKEE (reference sequence). This CDR3 comprises 14 residues. With 3 bases removed from V and 0 bases from J, the gap between germline ends came to 9 bases. Here the CDR3 DNA reads TGTGCCAGCAGCTCCCCCGGACTGAACACTGAAGCTTTCTTT. Residues: CASSSPGLNTEAFF.

V gene TRBV12-5 combines with J gene TRBJ2-1; TRBD2 is a possible D gene (5 bases). Trimming took 8 bases from V and 8 from J, leaving 16 bases between them. The CDR3 has 13 amino acids. Germline V gene sequence: CDR1 LGHNT, CDR2 FRNRAP. CDR3 in amino acids: CASTVGGWDEQFF. As DNA, the CDR3 is TGTGCTAGTACCGTAGGAGGTTGGGATGAGCAGTTCTTC.

The rearrangement joins TRBV6-5 to TRBJ2-7, with 12 nucleotides matching TRBD2. V trimming: 0 bases; J trimming: 3 bases; junction bases outside the gene matches: 0. Germline loops: CDR1 MNHEY, CDR2 SVGAGI. This CDR3 comprises 15 residues. The CDR3 spells CASSYSTSGGYEQYF. The DNA for the CDR3 is TGTGCCAGCAGTTACTCGACTAGCGGGGGCTACGAGCAGTACTTC.

This clone occurred once. V is TRBV7-2 and J is TRBJ2-1; D is unclear. Germline assignment: CDR1 SGHTA and CDR2 FQGNSA. V dropped 2 bases and J dropped 7 bases, with 18 bases sitting between them. The CDR3 spans 16 residues. The CDR3 region is CASSLQVVRALNEQFF. The CDR3 nucleotides read TGTGCCAGCAGCTTACAAGTCGTAAGGGCCCTGAATGAGCAGTTCTTC.

The genes are TRBV7-2 and TRBJ1-2; the D gene is possibly TRBD1 (5 bases). Germline CDR1 SGHTA, CDR2 FQGNSA. The CDR3 contains 14 residues. V was shortened by 6 bases and J by 8 bases, with 19 bases between the two germline ends. CDR3 bases: TGTGCCAGCAGGCTCGATGGGGGGTCAGGGGGCTACACCTTC. Translating gives CASRLDGGSGGYTF.

The rearrangement uses TRBV6-5 and TRBJ2-1, with D perhaps given as TRBD1 or TRBD2 (5 bases each). This CDR3 contains 15 residues. Germline CDR1 reads MNHEY; CDR2 reads SVGAGI. The V gene lost 4 bases and the J gene lost 3 bases, with 13 bases spanning the gap. The CDR3 DNA reads as TGTGCCAGCAGTTCCCAGGGAGTAAGCTACAATGAGCAGTTCTTC. Translation gives CASSSQGVSYNEQFF.

CDR3 sequence (DNA): TGCGCCAGCAGCCAAGATATCCAGGGGGCTCTGGGATGGATGAACACTGAAGCTTTCTTT. Translating it yields CASSQDIQGALGWMNTEAFF. The chain carries TRBV4-3 and TRBJ1-1; 8 nucleotides line up with TRBD1. Germline-derived CDR1 and CDR2 are LGHNA and YSLEER. This CDR3 is 20 amino acids long. V shed 0 bases, J shed 0 bases, and the junction held 15 bases outside the gene matches.

The chain combines TRBV18 with TRBJ2-5, with 8 bases lining up with TRBD1. This CDR3 region has 17 residues. The trim removed 3 bases at V and 2 bases at J, leaving 11 bases unmatched. Germline-derived CDR1 and CDR2 are KGHSH and LQKENI. DNA for the CDR3: TGTGCCAGCTCACCGAGCACAGGGGGGATGGAGCAAGAGACCCAGTACTTC. Its protein is CASSPSTGGMEQETQYF.

The V gene is TRBV28, the J gene TRBJ2-5; D not resolved. This CDR3 comprises 14 residues. Trimming removed 8 bases at V and 5 bases at J, with 18 bases between. CDR1 and CDR2 (germline): MDHEN, SYDVKM. Here the CDR3 DNA reads TGTGCCAGCTCAGCGTACAATTCTGGGGAGACCCAGTACTTC. It is translated as CASSAYNSGETQYF. The variable domain in full, with the rest retrieved from reference TRBV28 and TRBJ2-5, is DVKVTQSSRYLVKRTGEKVFLECVQDMDHENMFWYRQDPGLGLRLIYFSYDVKMKEKGDIPEGYSVSREKKERFSLILESASTNQTSMYLCASSAYNSGETQYFGPGTRLLVL.

The chain recombines TRBV27 with TRBJ1-1; 7 positions match TRBD1. V trimming: 5 bases; J trimming: 2 bases; junction bases outside the gene matches: 11. The germline V gene has CDR1 MNHEY and CDR2 SMNVEV (reference sequence). CDR3 size: 16 residues. DNA for the CDR3: TGTGCCAGCAGTCCGAGGACTCAGGGGGGAAACACTGAAGCTTTCTTT. Translated, it gives CASSPRTQGGNTEAFF.